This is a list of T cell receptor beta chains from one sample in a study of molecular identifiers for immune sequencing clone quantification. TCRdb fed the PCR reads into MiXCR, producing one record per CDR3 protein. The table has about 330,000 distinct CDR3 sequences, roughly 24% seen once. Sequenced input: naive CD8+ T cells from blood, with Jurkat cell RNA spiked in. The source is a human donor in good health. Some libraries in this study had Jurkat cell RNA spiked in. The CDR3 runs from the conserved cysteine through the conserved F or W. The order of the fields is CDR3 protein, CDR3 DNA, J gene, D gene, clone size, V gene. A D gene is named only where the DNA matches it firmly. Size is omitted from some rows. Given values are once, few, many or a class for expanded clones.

CASSYRAGGDTQYF,TGTGCCAGCAGTTACCGAGCGGGAGGGGATACGCAGTATTTT,TRBJ2-3,TRBD2,.,TRBV6-5
CASSLLVYQGETQYF,TGTGCCAGCAGCTTACTAGTTTACCAAGGAGAGACCCAGTACTTC,TRBJ2-5,.,.,TRBV12-3/TRBV12-4
CASSPYPGQQEDTQYF,TGTGCTAGCAGCCCCTACCCGGGACAGCAAGAGGATACGCAGTATTTT,TRBJ2-3,TRBD1,many,TRBV7-7
CASSEATGPSNQPQHF,TGTGCCAGCAGTGAAGCGACAGGCCCTAGCAATCAGCCCCAGCATTTT,TRBJ1-5,.,.,TRBV2
CASSGPRGQNTGELFF,TGTGCCAGCAGTGGCCCCCGGGGACAGAACACCGGGGAGCTGTTTTTT,TRBJ2-2,.,.,TRBV25-1
CASSPWYGRPGELFF,TGTGCCAGTAGTCCTTGGTACGGGCGTCCTGGGGAGCTGTTTTTT,TRBJ2-2,.,many,TRBV19
CASSEFFEAFF,TGTGCCAGCAGTGAATTTTTTGAAGCTTTCTTT,TRBJ1-1,.,.,TRBV6-1
CASSQGTVAYEQYF,TGTGCCAGCAGCCAAGGGACAGTTGCCTACGAGCAGTACTTC,TRBJ2-7,.,few,TRBV3-1
CASSQVATGGYEQYF,TGCGCCAGCAGCCAAGTAGCGACAGGGGGCTACGAGCAGTACTTC,TRBJ2-7,TRBD1,few,TRBV4-1
CSARDYGTTDTQYF,TGCAGTGCTAGAGATTATGGGACAACAGATACGCAGTATTTT,TRBJ2-3,.,few,TRBV20-1
CASSYDGLELFF,TGTGCCAGCAGCTACGATGGACTGGAACTGTTTTTT,TRBJ1-4,.,many,TRBV7-9
CASSLSFWDRAYEQYF,TGTGCCAGCAGTTTGAGTTTTTGGGACAGGGCCTACGAGCAGTACTTC,TRBJ2-7,TRBD1,many,TRBV28
CASSPTGGRETQYF,TGTGCCAGCAGTCCGACAGGGGGACGAGAGACCCAGTACTTC,TRBJ2-5,TRBD1,many,TRBV28
CASSQEASGRYAGELFF,TGTGCCAGCAGCCAAGAGGCGTCGGGCAGATACGCCGGGGAGCTGTTTTTT,TRBJ2-2,.,.,TRBV14
CASSYSLDRNEQFF,TGTGCCAGCAGTTACTCGCTTGACAGAAATGAGCAGTTCTTC,TRBJ2-1,.,many,TRBV6-2/TRBV6-3
CASSNPGEDIQYF,TGTGCCAGTAGTAATCCGGGAGAAGACATTCAGTACTTC,TRBJ2-4,.,many,TRBV19
CASSPTWYSNQPQHF,TGTGCCAGCAGTCCAACATGGTATAGCAATCAGCCCCAGCATTTT,TRBJ1-5,.,few,TRBV27
CAGSQEHRNTEAFF,TGCGCCGGCAGCCAAGAACACAGGAACACTGAAGCTTTCTTT,TRBJ1-1,.,.,TRBV4-1
CSVGGEFTTGELFF,TGCAGCGTTGGCGGGGAGTTCACCACCGGGGAGCTGTTTTTT,TRBJ2-2,.,.,TRBV29-1
CASSFGQNGYTF,TGTGCCAGCAGTTTTGGTCAGAATGGCTACACCTTC,TRBJ1-2,.,many,TRBV12-3/TRBV12-4
CASSFRDRGTDTQYF,TGTGCCAGCAGCTTCCGGGACAGGGGAACAGATACGCAGTATTTT,TRBJ2-3,TRBD1,.,TRBV7-9
CASSLSGSPIETQYF,TGTGCCAGCAGTTTATCAGGTAGCCCTATAGAGACCCAGTACTTC,TRBJ2-5,.,many,TRBV27
CASSQTGSYSGEQYF,TGTGCCAGCAGCCAGACAGGGTCCTACTCTGGGGAGCAGTACTTC,TRBJ2-7,TRBD1,many,TRBV28
CSAYWTSGNTGELFF,TGCAGTGCTTACTGGACTAGCGGAAACACCGGGGAGCTGTTTTTT,TRBJ2-2,TRBD2,few,TRBV20-1
CATSPETYTDTEAFF,TGTGCCACCAGTCCCGAGACTTATACGGACACTGAAGCTTTCTTT,TRBJ1-1,.,many,TRBV24-1
CAIGLMNTEAFF,TGTGCCATCGGACTGATGAACACTGAAGCTTTCTTT,TRBJ1-1,.,many,TRBV10-3
CASSSPDTQYF,TGTGCCAGCAGCTCTCCGGATACGCAGTATTTT,TRBJ2-3,.,many,TRBV7-9
CSVTVIAHEQFF,TGCAGCGTGACAGTAATCGCCCATGAGCAGTTCTTC,TRBJ2-1,.,many,TRBV29-1
CASGTGSYEQYF,TGTGCCAGCGGGACGGGCAGCTACGAGCAGTACTTC,TRBJ2-7,.,many,TRBV6-5
CASSSVGGVEQYF,TGTGCCAGCAGCTCAGTTGGGGGGGTCGAGCAGTACTTC,TRBJ2-7,TRBD2,.,TRBV7-9
CASSQDPVADTQYF,TGTGCCAGCAGCCAAGATCCGGTGGCAGATACGCAGTATTTT,TRBJ2-3,.,few,TRBV3-1
CASSVGTGNSYEQYF,TGTGCCAGCAGCGTAGGGACAGGGAATTCCTACGAGCAGTACTTC,TRBJ2-7,TRBD1,many,TRBV7-9
CSASTREVNQPQHF,TGCAGTGCTAGTACCAGGGAAGTCAATCAGCCCCAGCATTTT,TRBJ1-5,.,few,TRBV20-1
CASSLDIRQGYGKLFF,TGTGCCAGCAGCTTAGACATTAGACAGGGATACGGGAAGCTGTTTTTT,TRBJ2-2,TRBD1,.,TRBV11-2
CASSYVTARNSPLHF,TGTGCCAGCAGTTACGTGACAGCTCGTAATTCACCCCTCCACTTT,TRBJ1-6,.,.,TRBV27
CASSLIAGAGYEQYF,TGTGCCAGCAGTTTAATTGCGGGGGCGGGCTACGAGCAGTACTTC,TRBJ2-7,.,few,TRBV28
CASSDGQAHSGANVPTF,TGTGCCAGCAGTGATGGACAGGCGCACTCTGGGGCCAACGTCCCGACTTTC,TRBJ2-6,TRBD1,.,TRBV6-2/TRBV6-3
CASSQVVGGTDTQYF,TGTGCCAGCAGCCAAGTTGTGGGGGGCACAGATACGCAGTATTTT,TRBJ2-3,.,many,TRBV14
CASSYSVSGQETQYF,TGTGCCAGCAGTTACTCTGTCTCGGGGCAAGAGACCCAGTACTTC,TRBJ2-5,.,many,TRBV6-6
CASSTTGLDYNEQIF,TGTGCCAGCAGCACCACGGGACTTGACTACAATGAGCAGATCTTC,TRBJ2-1,.,.,TRBV11-2
CASSQDRGQANYGYTF,TGCGCCAGCAGCCAAGACCGGGGACAGGCAAACTATGGCTACACCTTC,TRBJ1-2,TRBD1,many,TRBV4-3
CASSLGPPWPPYEQYF,TGTGCCAGCAGCTTAGGGCCCCCCTGGCCTCCCTACGAGCAGTACTTC,TRBJ2-7,.,once,TRBV11-2
CASSHGTVEKLFF,TGTGCCAGCAGTCATGGGACAGTTGAAAAACTGTTTTTT,TRBJ1-4,TRBD1,.,TRBV27
CSVVTDTQYF,TGCAGCGTGGTAACAGATACGCAGTATTTT,TRBJ2-3,.,many,TRBV29-1
CARSHTGGTEAFF,TGCGCCCGCAGCCATACAGGGGGGACTGAAGCTTTCTTT,TRBJ1-1,TRBD1,.,TRBV4-1